This T cell receptor (beta chain) was sequenced for a study of Tregs in tolerant kidney transplant recipients. Overall study results and limits: Some patients' samples used different primers over time, so nucleotide sequences weren't comparable. Tolerant patients' donor-specific Tregs expanded beyond overall Tregs, suggesting antigen-driven growth.

In the case of this clone: Its antigen is undetermined. The CDR3 end lies 3 residues beyond the end of the read and is filled in from the germline J gene.

Mixed chimerism was transient after nonmyeloablative marrow transplants from related graft donors. Unstimulated regulatory T cells (CD4+CD25+CD127-), CD4+CD25- non-regulatory cells, CD4 and CD8 cells were FACS-sorted from thawed PBMCs. The CDR3 spans 14 residues. V shed 5 bases and J 6 bases; nucleotides not matched to a gene: 10. The germline V gene has CDR1 LNHDA and CDR2 SQIVND (reference sequence). Generated by immunoSEQ multiplex PCR, the TCRdb table keeps only in-frame clones and is missing some. The listing contains approximately 11,000 clones. The sequence was obtained from a human patient who received a combined kidney and bone marrow transplant. Among the T cells, some may be from the graft donor. Here the sequenced sample was CD8+ T cells from blood (PBMCs), taken 24 months after the transplant. This chain uses TRBV19 with TRBJ2-7, with 7 bases that match TRBD1. The CDR3 loop reads CASSLTGLRVEQYF. Partial CDR3 DNA: TGTGCCAGTAGTTTGACAGGGCTCCGAGTCGAG.